The present T cell receptor beta chain was sequenced within a study of blood T cell repertoires in COVID-19. At the level of the study: Specimens from acute and convalescent COVID-19 originated in the United States, Italy and Spain. T cells, B-cell-depleted T cells, or PBMCs supplied cDNA or gDNA.

V gave up 4 bases and J gave up 1 base; unmatched junction bases: 2. This CDR3 has 14 amino acids. Germline-derived CDR1 and CDR2 are LGHNA and YSLEER. Study processing details: The assay estimated nucleated cells by amplifying reference gene primers. TCRdb's copy holds only in-frame clones and misses some; the assay was immunoSEQ multiplex PCR. V and J calls and clone size are given by that table; D and trimming were obtained from the DNA. Among around 65,000 clones, approximately 79% were seen once, and the ten largest hold around 15%. The TCR originated in a man of 80 years or more with active COVID-19. Sequencing was done on a sample of peripheral blood. The rearrangement links TRBV4-3 to TRBJ1-1, with 8 nucleotides matching TRBD1. CDR3 DNA: TGCGCCAGCAGCCTAGGACAGGGGAACACTGAAGCTTTCTTT. Translation gives CASSLGQGNTEAFF.